These T cell receptor beta chains were read from a single sample in a study of T cells after yellow fever vaccination. In TCRdb, the 5' RACE reads were re-called with MiXCR into one record per CDR3 protein. The data hold over 200,000 distinct CDR3 sequences, with approximately 6.8% observed a single time. Sequencing was performed on CD4+ T cells sorted from PBMCs, taken on the day of the yellow fever booster vaccination. The source of these receptors is a man between 25 and 39 years old who received the YFV17D yellow fever vaccine. Each CDR3 is given with its conserved first and last residue. The D gene is left open where the match is weak. Clone size appears in some rows only: once, few, many, or a class for an expanded clone.

>many|TRBV29-1|TRBJ2-7|.
CSVIYGTSGEQYF
TGCAGCGTGATCTACGGCACCTCGGGCGAGCAGTACTTC
>few|TRBV10-3|TRBJ2-1|.
CAIRGASGGYNEQFF
TGTGCCATCAGGGGGGCTAGCGGAGGGTACAATGAGCAGTTCTTC
>.|TRBV19|TRBJ2-5|TRBD1
CARGQGPTQYF
TGTGCCAGAGGACAGGGCCCGACCCAGTACTTC
>many|TRBV9|TRBJ2-3|.
CASSVDTDTQYF
TGTGCCAGCAGCGTAGATACAGATACGCAGTATTTT
>.|TRBV20-1|TRBJ1-5|.
CSARDLGRSNQPQHF
TGCAGTGCTAGAGATTTGGGCAGGAGTAATCAGCCCCAGCATTTT
>few|TRBV10-3|TRBJ1-5|.
CAISESRPPFSNQPQHF
TGTGCCATCAGTGAGTCGAGGCCCCCCTTTAGCAATCAGCCCCAGCATTTT
>many|TRBV29-1|TRBJ1-5|.
CSAQVGGNQPQHF
TGCAGCGCCCAGGTGGGGGGAAATCAGCCCCAGCATTTT
>few|TRBV20-1|TRBJ2-3|TRBD2
CSARDVSGTSSTDTQYF
TGCAGTGCTAGAGACGTTTCCGGGACTAGCTCCACAGATACGCAGTATTTT
>.|TRBV6-1|TRBJ2-7|.
CASSMGPGAGYEQYF
TGTGCCAGCAGTATGGGTCCAGGGGCGGGGTACGAGCAGTACTTC
>many|TRBV30|TRBJ2-7|TRBD2
CAWSTGTSIKYEQYF
TGTGCCTGGAGTACCGGGACTAGTATAAAGTACGAGCAGTACTTC
>few|TRBV20-1|TRBJ2-2|TRBD2
CSARVPGLASTGELFF
TGCAGTGCTAGAGTGCCGGGACTAGCCTCGACCGGGGAGCTGTTTTTT
>.|TRBV27|TRBJ2-2|.
CAGSPEGGNTGELFF
TGTGCCGGATCCCCGGAGGGAGGGAACACCGGGGAGCTGTTTTTT
>few|TRBV3-1|TRBJ1-2|TRBD1
CASSTNRGRGYGYTF
TGTGCCAGCAGCACAAACAGGGGGCGCGGCTATGGCTACACCTTC
>many|TRBV4-2|TRBJ2-3|.
CASSQERGTDTQYF
TGTGCCAGCAGCCAAGAAAGGGGCACAGATACGCAGTATTTT
>few|TRBV10-3|TRBJ2-5|.
CATGAGREETQYF
TGTGCCACGGGGGCGGGCAGGGAAGAGACCCAGTACTTC
>.|TRBV19|TRBJ1-3|.
CASSITAGNTIYF
TGTGCCAGTAGTATAACCGCTGGAAACACCATATATTTT
>.|TRBV7-9|TRBJ2-5|.
CASSLAAGVETQYF
TGTGCCAGCAGCTTAGCCGCAGGGGTGGAGACCCAGTACTTC
>many|TRBV7-9|TRBJ2-5|TRBD1
CASSLGGQGTQYF
TGTGCCAGCAGCTTAGGTGGACAGGGGACCCAGTACTTC
>many|TRBV20-1|TRBJ1-5|.
CSATPGIRTVGPQHF
TGCAGTGCTACCCCCGGGATACGGACGGTCGGGCCCCAGCATTTT
>.|TRBV6-1|TRBJ1-2|TRBD1
CASSPPPATGGSYGYTF
TGTGCCAGCAGTCCCCCTCCGGCGACAGGGGGCAGTTATGGCTACACCTTC
>many|TRBV2|TRBJ1-1|.
CASTNRAGRRTEAFF
TGTGCCAGCACCAACAGGGCCGGTAGGAGGACTGAAGCTTTCTTT
>.|TRBV28|TRBJ2-7|.
CASTPRIHISYEQYF
TGTGCCAGCACCCCACGCATCCACATCTCCTACGAGCAGTACTTC